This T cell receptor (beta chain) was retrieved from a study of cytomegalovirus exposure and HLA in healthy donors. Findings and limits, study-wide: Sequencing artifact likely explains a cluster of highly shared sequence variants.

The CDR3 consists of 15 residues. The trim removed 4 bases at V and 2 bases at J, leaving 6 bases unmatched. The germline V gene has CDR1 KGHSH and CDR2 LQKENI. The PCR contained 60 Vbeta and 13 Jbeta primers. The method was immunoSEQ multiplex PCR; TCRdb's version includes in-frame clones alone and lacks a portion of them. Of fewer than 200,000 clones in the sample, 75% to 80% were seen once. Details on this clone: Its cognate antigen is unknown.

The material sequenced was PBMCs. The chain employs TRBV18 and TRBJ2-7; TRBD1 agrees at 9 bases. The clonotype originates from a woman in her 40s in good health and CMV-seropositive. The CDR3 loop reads CASSLGTGKAYEQYF. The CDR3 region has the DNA TGTGCCAGCTCACTCGGGACAGGGAAGGCCTACGAGCAGTACTTC.